The present entry profiles one T cell receptor beta chain with its context. In the study's own analysis: Using reference gene primer amplification, nucleated cell counts were estimated. The assay was immunoSEQ multiplex PCR, and TCRdb's table has in-frame clones only and misses some. V, J and clone size were drawn from that table, and D and trimming were deduced from the DNA. The table lists 80,000 to 100,000 clones, around 86% of them singletons. The data were taken from a study of blood T cell repertoires in COVID-19. Study information: COVID-19 samples collected from the United States, Italy and Spain covered acute and convalescent phases. Sources were T cells, B-cell-depleted T cells, or PBMCs; the material itself was cDNA or gDNA.

The V gene lost 8 bases and the J gene lost 6 bases, with 14 bases spanning the gap. The CDR3 has 13 amino acids. The sequencing sample was made of peripheral blood. The TCR comes from a man between 45 and 60 years old with acute or convalescent COVID-19. The gene calls are TRBV12-3 or TRBV12-4 and TRBJ1-5; D ambiguous. The CDR3 region is CASSAGSGQPQHF. The CDR3 bases are TGTGCCAGCTCCGCGGGTAGCGGTCAGCCCCAGCATTTT.